These 24 T cell receptor beta chains came from one sample sequenced in a study of T cell responses to AZD1222 COVID-19 vaccine. Libraries were prepared by immunoSEQ multiplex PCR; TCRdb keeps only in-frame clonotypes and omits some of them. Here the sample spans 75,000 to 100,000 clones, about 94% being singletons. The sample was peripheral blood, taken 28 days after the second AZD1222 dose. Source of these receptors: an adult who received the AZD1222 COVID-19 vaccine.

The chain recombines TRBV7-9 with TRBJ1-2; 8 bases map to TRBD1. V lost 2 bases and J lost 5; bases outside the gene matches: 1. Germline CDR1 and CDR2: SEHNR and FQNEAQ (reference sequence). This CDR3 contains 13 residues. CDR3 sequence (DNA): TGTGCCAGCAGCTTAACAGGGGGGTATGGCTACACCTTC. Amino acids: CASSLTGGYGYTF.

The chain has TRBV7-6 and TRBJ2-7; tentatively, D is TRBD2 (7 bases). Germline assignment: CDR1 SGHVS and CDR2 FNYEAQ. The CDR3 runs 17 residues. Trimming cost V 1 base and J 2 bases, with 18 bases left between them. The chain's CDR3 is CASSLGGGPGSTYEQYF. For the CDR3, the DNA is TGTGCCAGCAGCTTAGGGGGGGGGCCAGGGTCAACCTACGAGCAGTACTTC. The whole variable domain, remainder taken from reference TRBV7-6 and TRBJ2-7, is GAGVSQSPRYKVTKRGQDVALRCDPISGHVSLYWYRQALGQGPEFLTYFNYEAQQDKSGLPNDRFSAERPEGSISTLTIQRTEQRDSAMYRCASSLGGGPGSTYEQYFGPGTRLTVT.

The chain links TRBV3-1 (or the pseudogene TRBV3-2) to TRBJ1-3; no firm D call. The germline V gene has CDR1 LGHDT and CDR2 YNNKEL (reference sequence). The CDR3 covers 13 residues. The V end was cut by 6 bases, the J end by 0 bases, with 6 bases between. CDR3 DNA sequence: TGTGCCAGCAGTCTAAGCTCTGGAAACACCATATATTTT. It is translated as CASSLSSGNTIYF.

J is TRBJ2-3 and V is TRBV19, with 7 bases identical to TRBD1. CDR3 length equals 15 residues. Trimming took 7 bases from V and 0 from J; bases not matched to a gene: 7. Germline V lookup: CDR1 LNHDA, CDR2 SQIVND (reference sequence). The CDR3 nucleotides are TGTGCCAGTACCCGACGGGGACAGAGCACAGATACGCAGTATTTT. It codes for CASTRRGQSTDTQYF.

The chain links TRBV19 to TRBJ2-3, with TRBD1 matching over 8 bases. Germline-derived CDR1 and CDR2 are LNHDA and SQIVND (reference sequence). V lost 11 bases, J lost 2 bases, and 9 bases stayed unmatched. This CDR3 spans 14 amino acids. The CDR3 coding sequence is TGTGCCTCATTGGGGACAGGAACCACAGATACGCAGTATTTT. Translated: CASLGTGTTDTQYF.

This rearrangement joins TRBV2 to TRBJ1-2; 8 bases agree with TRBD1. This CDR3 contains 14 residues. Germline values: CDR1 SNHLY, CDR2 FYNNEI. Losses at the gene ends were 7 bases for V and 4 bases for J; bases not matched to a gene: 8. The chain's CDR3 is CASIRDRQTYGYTF. DNA for the CDR3: TGTGCCAGCATCCGGGACAGGCAGACCTATGGCTACACCTTC.

The chain links TRBV5-1 to TRBJ1-2; D may be TRBD1 (6 bases). The V and J ends lost 2 bases and 6 bases respectively, with 17 bases between them. Germline V gene sequence: CDR1 SGHRS, CDR2 YFSETQ. The CDR3 has 15 amino acids. The CDR3, as DNA: TGCGCCAGCAGCTTCCGACAGGCTGATAGGGATGGCTACACCTTC. The encoded protein is CASSFRQADRDGYTF.

The chain combines TRBV19 with TRBJ2-6; the D gene is possibly TRBD1 (6 bases). The CDR3 covers 15 residues. V was shortened by 6 bases and J by 0 bases, with 9 bases between the two germline ends. Germline V gene sequence: CDR1 LNHDA, CDR2 SQIVND (reference sequence). CDR3 residues: CASSRTDSGANVLTF. CDR3 sequence (DNA): TGTGCCAGTAGCCGGACAGACTCTGGGGCCAACGTCCTGACTTTC.

This rearrangement joins TRBV30 to TRBJ1-3, with TRBD1 identical over 7 bases. This CDR3 is built from 15 residues. The trim removed 4 bases at V and 0 bases at J, leaving 6 bases unmatched. The germline V gene encodes CDR1 GTSNPN and CDR2 SVGIG (reference sequence). CDR3 residues: CAWTPGQFSGNTIYF. In nucleotides, the CDR3 is TGTGCCTGGACCCCGGGACAGTTCTCTGGAAACACCATATATTTT.

The chain uses TRBV6-5 and TRBJ1-1; the match to TRBD1 covers 11 bases. CDR3 length equals 15 residues. CDR1 is MNHEY and CDR2 is SVGAGI in the germline V gene. V lost 2 bases, J lost 3 bases, and 2 bases stayed unmatched. The CDR3: CASSYGDRGDTEAFF. CDR3 nucleotide sequence: TGTGCCAGCAGTTACGGGGACAGGGGGGACACTGAAGCTTTCTTT.

V gene TRBV6-5 combines with J gene TRBJ1-1; D is unresolved. The germline V gene encodes CDR1 MNHEY and CDR2 SVGAGI. Trimming left V 2 bases short and J 4 bases short, with 11 bases between. The CDR3 spans 14 residues. The CDR3 loop reads CASSYRAGATEAFF. The CDR3 DNA follows: TGTGCCAGCAGTTACAGGGCCGGAGCCACTGAAGCTTTCTTT.

The chain joins TRBV7-2 to TRBJ2-7; no clear D gene. Per germline, CDR1 SGHTA and CDR2 FQGNSA. V lost 4 bases and J lost 1, with 17 bases in between. The CDR3 covers 16 residues. For the CDR3, the DNA is TGTGCCAGCAGCTCAAAGCCATGGGTCGGGTCCTACGAGCAGTACTTC. Encoded protein: CASSSKPWVGSYEQYF.

This chain joins TRBV6-5 and TRBJ2-7, with D perhaps matching TRBD1 (5 bases). CDR1 is MNHEY and CDR2 is SVGAGI in the germline V gene. Trimming removed 2 bases at V and 9 bases at J, with 14 bases between. The CDR3 extends over 13 amino acids. The CDR3 is CASSYHQGGGQYF. Here the CDR3 DNA reads TGTGCCAGCAGTTACCACCAGGGTGGTGGGCAGTACTTC.

J is TRBJ1-4 and V is TRBV18; D uncertain. Germline V gene data show CDR1 as KGHSH and CDR2 as LQKENI. The CDR3 sequence is 13 residues long. Trimming took 3 bases from V and 5 from J, leaving 7 bases between them. The CDR3 region is CASSPAANEKLFF. The CDR3 bases are TGTGCCAGCTCACCGGCAGCGAATGAAAAACTGTTTTTT. The full variable domain, in which reference TRBV18 and TRBJ1-4 provide the parts outside the CDR3, is NAGVMQNPRHLVRRRGQEARLRCSPMKGHSHVYWYRQLPEEGLKFMVYLQKENIIDESGMPKERFSAEFPKEGPSILRIQQVVRGDSAAYFCASSPAANEKLFFGSGTQLSVL.

The CDR3 protein is CASSYGGTEAFF. The CDR3 DNA sequence: TGTGCCAGCAGTTACGGAGGCACTGAAGCTTTCTTT. The chain carries TRBV6-5 and TRBJ1-1; D uncertain. This CDR3 has 12 amino acids. V was shortened by 2 bases and J by 4 bases, with 5 bases between the two germline ends. CDR1 is MNHEY, CDR2 SVGAGI, per germline.

V is TRBV5-1 and J is TRBJ1-4; D is perhaps TRBD1 (5 bases). The CDR3 has 12 amino acids. From germline, CDR1 is SGHRS and CDR2 YFSETQ. V gave up 6 bases and J gave up 10 bases, with 13 bases separating them. CDR3 sequence reads: CASKGELGKLFF. Written as DNA, the CDR3 is TGCGCCAGCAAAGGGGAACTGGGAAAACTGTTTTTT.

The V call is TRBV6-5, the J call TRBJ2-1, with a weak D call TRBD2 (7 bases). Trimming removed 11 bases at V and 3 bases at J, with 20 bases between. This CDR3 comprises 15 residues. The V gene's germline CDR1 is MNHEY and CDR2 SVGAGI. In DNA, the CDR3 is TGTGCCGCCTTGAGGGGGGGAGCCAACTACAATGAGCAGTTCTTC. It translates to CAALRGGANYNEQFF.

This rearrangement joins TRBV6-6 to TRBJ1-1; 7 bases fit TRBD1. The junction had 7 bases not matched to a gene; V was cut back by 6 bases and J by 0 bases. CDR3 length equals 15 residues. Per germline, CDR1 MNHNY and CDR2 SVGAGI (reference sequence). CDR3: CASRRDSYMNTEAFF. DNA for the CDR3: TGTGCCAGCAGGCGGGACAGCTACATGAACACTGAAGCTTTCTTT.

The chain couples TRBV30 to TRBJ1-2; TRBD1 matches at 9 bases. CDR3 length: 14 residues. V gave up 3 bases and J gave up 3 bases; unmatched junction bases: 5. Per germline, CDR1 GTSNPN and CDR2 SVGIG (reference sequence). The CDR3 sequence is CAWSPGDRDYGYTF. The CDR3 nucleotides read TGTGCCTGGAGCCCAGGGGACAGGGACTATGGCTACACCTTC. Full variable domain (rest looked up from reference TRBV30 and TRBJ1-2): SQTIHQWPATLVQPVGSPLSLECTVEGTSNPNLYWYRQAAGRGLQLLFYSVGIGQISSEVPQNLSASRPQDRQFILSSKKLLLSDSGFYLCAWSPGDRDYGYTFGSGTRLTVV.

This rearrangement joins TRBV2 to TRBJ1-5; tentatively, D is TRBD1 (5 bases). Germline V gives CDR1 SNHLY, CDR2 FYNNEI. V lost 7 bases to trimming and J lost 3 bases, with 10 bases between them. The CDR3 runs 13 residues. This CDR3 is CASKGRDNQPQHF. The CDR3 DNA reads as TGTGCCAGCAAGGGGAGGGACAATCAGCCCCAGCATTTT.

The V and J genes are TRBV15 and TRBJ2-1; 10 bases are a match to TRBD1. With V trimmed by 1 base and J by 4 bases, 4 bases remained unmatched. Germline V gene data show CDR1 as LNHNV and CDR2 as YYDKDF (reference sequence). This CDR3 spans 16 amino acids. The chain's CDR3 is CATSRVGQGMYNEQFF. As DNA, the CDR3 is TGTGCCACCAGCAGAGTGGGACAGGGGATGTACAATGAGCAGTTCTTC.

The chain combines TRBV27 with TRBJ1-2, with D possibly matching TRBD1 (5 bases). This CDR3 region has 16 residues. Trimming took 0 bases from V and 3 from J, leaving 14 bases between them. Germline lookup yields CDR1 MNHEY and CDR2 SMNVEV (reference sequence). The CDR3 sequence is CASSLSSGGGHYGYTF. In DNA form, the CDR3 reads TGTGCCAGCAGTTTATCAAGTGGGGGAGGCCACTATGGCTACACCTTC.

CDR3 sequence: CASSFRETQYF. The CDR3 DNA follows: TGTGCCAGCAGCTTCCGAGAGACCCAGTACTTC. The V and J genes are TRBV5-6 and TRBJ2-5; D ambiguous. V lost 2 bases and J 4 bases, leaving 3 bases between the germline ends. Germline V CDR1 and CDR2: SGHDT, YYEEEE. The CDR3 consists of 11 residues.

The V gene is TRBV5-1, the J gene TRBJ2-7, with no clear D. Germline CDR1 reads SGHRS; CDR2 reads YFSETQ. V lost 0 bases to trimming and J lost 7 bases, with 8 bases between them. This CDR3 contains 12 residues. The CDR3: CASSLALGEQYF. The CDR3 nucleotides read TGCGCCAGCAGCTTGGCCCTGGGTGAGCAGTACTTC.